Described below is a single T cell receptor (beta chain) sequence and its context. The antigen is undetermined. The data belong to a study of T cell responses to AZD1222 COVID-19 vaccine. TCRdb's copy holds only in-frame clones and misses some; the assay was immunoSEQ multiplex PCR. In the table there are 130,000 or so clones, roughly 84% of which are singletons. In germline, CDR1 is MNHEY, CDR2 SVGAGI. Trimming left V 2 bases short and J 5 bases short, with 12 bases between. The CDR3 contains 14 residues. Overall study results and limits: Donors were mostly white British, more females; clonal diversity possibly underestimated. Baseline seropositivity characterized only a handful of AZD1222 recipients. Spike as a whole was targeted by vaccine-associated CD4 TCRs, dominant at 160-218 and 743-854.

The TCR originated in an adult in good health. The chain couples TRBV6-5 to TRBJ1-2; tentative D call: TRBD1 (6 bases). This sample comprised peripheral blood, obtained on day 0 of AZD1222 vaccination. DNA for the CDR3: TGTGCCAGCAGTTACGATGGGACACCTTATGGCTACACCTTC. This gives the protein CASSYDGTPYGYTF.